Shown below are 9 T cell receptor beta chains from a single sample sequenced in a study of blood T cell repertoires in COVID-19 (TCRdb year 2020). The library was built by means of the immunoSEQ multiplex PCR assay. What TCRdb holds here is the immuneACCESS table cut down to in-frame rearrangements. Part of the clones is not present; checked against another copy, under half of the missing clones reflect an unresolved V gene, and the others are unexplained. This sample gives 150,000 or so clones in total; roughly 85% of them show up just once. Just under 3% of the sample goes to the ten largest clones. Sequencing was carried out using PBMCs or T cells enriched from blood (not recorded which). The source of these receptors is a woman aged 50 to 65 who had recovered from COVID-19.

The chain employs TRBV7-9 and TRBJ2-7; TRBD1 aligns across 9 bases. The CDR3 has 15 residues. The V and J ends lost 4 bases and 0 bases, in that order; junction bases with no gene match: 4. The germline gives CDR1 SEHNR, CDR2 FQNEAQ (reference sequence). The chain's CDR3 is CASSWDRATSYEQYF. The CDR3 DNA follows: TGTGCCAGCAGCTGGGACAGGGCGACCTCCTACGAGCAGTACTTC.

The V call is TRBV5-6, the J call TRBJ1-1, with D uncertain. CDR3 length equals 13 residues. The germline CDR1 and CDR2 sequences are SGHDT and YYEEEE. The V and J ends lost 0 bases and 7 bases respectively, with 10 bases between them. CDR3 sequence (DNA): TGTGCCAGCAGCTTGGGCCCGCGGGGTGAAGCTTTCTTT. Protein product: CASSLGPRGEAFF.

This sequence joins TRBV20-1 and TRBJ1-2; D uncertain. The CDR3 extends over 11 amino acids. CDR1 is DFQATT, CDR2 SNEGSKA, per germline (reference sequence). The V end was cut by 3 bases, the J end by 3 bases, with 5 bases between. Here the CDR3 reads CSAREDYGYTF. CDR3 nucleotide sequence: TGCAGTGCTAGGGAGGACTATGGCTACACCTTC.

The chain has TRBV18 and TRBJ1-3; TRBD1 is a possible D gene (5 bases). Trimming cost V 2 bases and J 4 bases, with 18 bases left between them. The CDR3 is 17 amino acids. In germline, CDR1 is KGHSH, CDR2 LQKENI. CDR3 nucleotides: TGTGCCAGCTCACCAGAGATAACGGGGGACTTAGGAAACACCATATATTTT. As protein: CASSPEITGDLGNTIYF.

The chain carries TRBV7-9 and TRBJ2-7; 9 bases align to TRBD2. V lost 5 bases, J lost 3 bases, and 5 bases stayed unmatched. Germline V lookup: CDR1 SEHNR, CDR2 FQNEAQ (reference sequence). CDR3 size: 14 residues. As DNA, the CDR3 is TGTGCCAGCAGCCCTAGCGGGGAACTCTACGAGCAGTACTTC. Protein: CASSPSGELYEQYF. Based on the CDR3 plus reference TRBV7-9 and TRBJ2-7, the full variable domain is DTGVSQNPRHKITKRGQNVTFRCDPISEHNRLYWYRQTLGQGPEFLTYFQNEAQLEKSRLLSDRFSAERPKGSFSTLEIQRTEQGDSAMYLCASSPSGELYEQYFGPGTRLTVT.

The chain uses TRBV4-1 and TRBJ2-5; no clear D. V lost 4 bases and J 5 bases, leaving 20 bases between the germline ends. The CDR3 has 16 residues. The germline CDR1 and CDR2 sequences are MGHRA and YSYEKL. The DNA for the CDR3 is TGCGCCAGCAGCCGAATATTCGTGAGGTGGTCGGAGACCCAGTACTTC. Translating it yields CASSRIFVRWSETQYF.

The chain couples TRBV19 to TRBJ1-5; no definite D call. The V and J ends lost 5 bases and 3 bases respectively, with 8 bases between them. CDR1 is LNHDA, CDR2 SQIVND, per germline (reference sequence). The CDR3 totals 13 residues. CDR3 region: CASSRGSNQPQHF. CDR3 DNA: TGTGCCAGTAGTCGAGGTTCCAATCAGCCCCAGCATTTT. Full variable domain (remainder filled in from reference TRBV19 and TRBJ1-5): DGGITQSPKYLFRKEGQNVTLSCEQNLNHDAMYWYRQDPGQGLRLIYYSQIVNDFQKGDIAEGYSVSREKKESFPLTVTSAQKNPTAFYLCASSRGSNQPQHFGDGTRLSIL.

The chain joins TRBV18 to TRBJ1-1; D is undetermined. The CDR3 is 11 residues long. The V end was cut by 6 bases, the J end by 7 bases, with 9 bases between. Germline V gene data show CDR1 as KGHSH and CDR2 as LQKENI. The CDR3 region has the DNA TGTGCCAGCTCGCCCCAGATTGAAGCTTTCTTT. Amino acids: CASSPQIEAFF.

This chain links TRBV28 with TRBJ2-6; a weak D match, TRBD1 (6 bases). The CDR3 runs 18 residues. V was shortened by 4 bases and J by 4 bases, with 20 bases between the two germline ends. The germline V gene encodes CDR1 MDHEN and CDR2 SYDVKM. Written as DNA, the CDR3 is TGTGCCAGCAGTTCTCCGACAGGCTCCCAGGTGGGGGCCAACGTCCTGACTTTC. Translated, it gives CASSSPTGSQVGANVLTF.